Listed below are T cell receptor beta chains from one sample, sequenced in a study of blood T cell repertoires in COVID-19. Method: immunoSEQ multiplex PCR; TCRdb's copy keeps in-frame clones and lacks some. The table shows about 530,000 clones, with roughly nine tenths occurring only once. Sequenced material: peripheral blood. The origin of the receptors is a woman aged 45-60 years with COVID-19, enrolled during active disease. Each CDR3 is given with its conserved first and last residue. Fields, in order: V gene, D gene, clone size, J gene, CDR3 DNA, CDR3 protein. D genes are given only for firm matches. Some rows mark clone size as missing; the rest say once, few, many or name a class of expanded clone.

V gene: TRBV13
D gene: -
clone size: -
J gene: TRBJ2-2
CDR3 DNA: TGTGCCAGCACCTACCCTGGCAGGGCCACCGGGGAGCTGTTTTTT
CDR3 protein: CASTYPGRATGELFF

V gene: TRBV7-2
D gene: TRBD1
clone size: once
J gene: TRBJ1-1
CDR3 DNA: TGTGCCAGCAGTTGGGACAGGGCGAGCACTGAAGCTTTCTTT
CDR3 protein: CASSWDRASTEAFF

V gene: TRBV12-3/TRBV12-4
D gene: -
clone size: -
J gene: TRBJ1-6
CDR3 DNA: TGTGCCAGCAGTTACAGGTCCTCACCCCTCCACTTT
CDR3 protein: CASSYRSSPLHF

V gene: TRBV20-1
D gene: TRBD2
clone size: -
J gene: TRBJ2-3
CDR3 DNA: TGCAGTGCTAGTGGAAGCGGGGCTAGCACAGATACGCAGTATTTT
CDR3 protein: CSASGSGASTDTQYF

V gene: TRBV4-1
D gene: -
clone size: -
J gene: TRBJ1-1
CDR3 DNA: TGCGCCAGCAGCCAGGAGCTCGGCGGGAACACTGAAGCTTTCTTT
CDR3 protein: CASSQELGGNTEAFF

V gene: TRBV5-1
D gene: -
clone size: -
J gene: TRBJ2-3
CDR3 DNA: TGCGCCAGCAGCTTGGACAGAGATACGCAGTATTTT
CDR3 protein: CASSLDRDTQYF

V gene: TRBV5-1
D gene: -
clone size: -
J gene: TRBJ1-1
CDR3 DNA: TGCGCCAGCAGCCAGACACGGGGGGGAAAGACTGAAGCTTTCTTT
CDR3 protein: CASSQTRGGKTEAFF

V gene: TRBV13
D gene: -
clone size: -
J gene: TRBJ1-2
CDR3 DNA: TGTGCCAGCAGCCTTGGGCGTAGTAGCTATGGCTACACCTTC
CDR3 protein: CASSLGRSSYGYTF

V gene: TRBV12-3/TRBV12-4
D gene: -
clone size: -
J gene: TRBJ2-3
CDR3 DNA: TGTGCCAGCAGTTCGGAGGGCACAGATACGCAGTATTTT
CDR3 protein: CASSSEGTDTQYF

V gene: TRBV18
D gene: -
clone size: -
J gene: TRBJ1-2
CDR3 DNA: TGTGCCAGCTCACCAGAGACAAACTATGGCTACACCTTC
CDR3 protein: CASSPETNYGYTF

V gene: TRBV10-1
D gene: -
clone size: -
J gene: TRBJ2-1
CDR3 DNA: TGCGCCAGCAGTGAGTCGACAACGCGGGGGCTCCCCTACAATGAGCAGTTCTTC
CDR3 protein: CASSESTTRGLPYNEQFF

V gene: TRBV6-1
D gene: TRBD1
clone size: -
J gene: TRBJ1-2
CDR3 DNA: TGTGCCAGCAGTGTACAGGAAGGACAGGGGAACTATGGCTACACCTTC
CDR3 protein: CASSVQEGQGNYGYTF

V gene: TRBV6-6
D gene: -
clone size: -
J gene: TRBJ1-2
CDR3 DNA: TGTGCCAGCAGTTACTTTAGCCGGGGGGACTATGGCTACACCTTC
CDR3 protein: CASSYFSRGDYGYTF

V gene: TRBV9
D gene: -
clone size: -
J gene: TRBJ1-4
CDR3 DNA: TGTGCCAGCGGAGGGGCTGGGGAGGGGGTAAAACTGTTTTTT
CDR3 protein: CASGGAGEGVKLFF

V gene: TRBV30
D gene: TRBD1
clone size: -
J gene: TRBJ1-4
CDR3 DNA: TGTGCCTGGAGTCAGGGGGCGGAAGAAAAACTGTTTTTT
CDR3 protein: CAWSQGAEEKLFF

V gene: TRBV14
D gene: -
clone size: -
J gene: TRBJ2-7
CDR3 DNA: TGTGCCAGCAGCTCGACTTGGTCCCCTTACGAGCAGTACTTC
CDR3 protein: CASSSTWSPYEQYF

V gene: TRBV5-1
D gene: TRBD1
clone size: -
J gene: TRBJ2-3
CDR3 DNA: TGCGCCAGCAGCATCGGGACAGGTACAGATACGCAGTATTTT
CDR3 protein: CASSIGTGTDTQYF

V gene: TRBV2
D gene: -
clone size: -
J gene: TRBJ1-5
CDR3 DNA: TGTGCCAGCAGTAACTCGGGGAGGGTCAATCAGCCCCAGCATTTT
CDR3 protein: CASSNSGRVNQPQHF

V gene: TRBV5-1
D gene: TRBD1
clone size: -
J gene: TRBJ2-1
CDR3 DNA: TGCGCCAGCAGCCGCGGGACAGGAACGTACAATGAGCAGTTCTTC
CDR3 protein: CASSRGTGTYNEQFF

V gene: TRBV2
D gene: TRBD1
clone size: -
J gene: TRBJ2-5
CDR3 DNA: TGTGCCAGCAGTCCTACAGGGGATGGAGAGACCCAGTACTTC
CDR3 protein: CASSPTGDGETQYF

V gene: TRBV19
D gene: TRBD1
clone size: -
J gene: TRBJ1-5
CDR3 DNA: TGTGCCAGTAGTCCAAGGGACAGCTTTTGGGATCAGCCCCAGCATTTT
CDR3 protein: CASSPRDSFWDQPQHF

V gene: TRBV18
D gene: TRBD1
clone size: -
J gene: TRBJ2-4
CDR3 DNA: TGTGCCAGCTCACTTGGACAGGGCCTTAACATTCAGTACTTC
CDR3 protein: CASSLGQGLNIQYF

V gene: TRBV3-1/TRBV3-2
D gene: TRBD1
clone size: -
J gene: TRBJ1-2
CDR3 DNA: TGTGCCAGCAGCCCTTATCGACAGGGGAACTATGGCTACACCTTC
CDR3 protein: CASSPYRQGNYGYTF

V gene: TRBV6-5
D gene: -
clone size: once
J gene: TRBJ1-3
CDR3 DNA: TGTGCCAGTCTGGCAGGGGATGGAAACACCATATATTTT
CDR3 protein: CASLAGDGNTIYF

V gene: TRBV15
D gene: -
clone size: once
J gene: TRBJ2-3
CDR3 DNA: TGTGCCACCAGCAGACGGGGGTTCACAGATACGCAGTATTTT
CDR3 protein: CATSRRGFTDTQYF

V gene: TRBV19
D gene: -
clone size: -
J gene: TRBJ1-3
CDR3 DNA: TGTGCCAGTACCACAGGGAAACGGATGGATTTCTCTGGAAACACCATATATTTT
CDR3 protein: CASTTGKRMDFSGNTIYF

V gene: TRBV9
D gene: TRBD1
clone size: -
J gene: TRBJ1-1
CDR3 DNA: TGTGCCAGCAGCGTAGGGGAACAGGGGTGGACTGAAGCTTTCTTT
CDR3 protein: CASSVGEQGWTEAFF